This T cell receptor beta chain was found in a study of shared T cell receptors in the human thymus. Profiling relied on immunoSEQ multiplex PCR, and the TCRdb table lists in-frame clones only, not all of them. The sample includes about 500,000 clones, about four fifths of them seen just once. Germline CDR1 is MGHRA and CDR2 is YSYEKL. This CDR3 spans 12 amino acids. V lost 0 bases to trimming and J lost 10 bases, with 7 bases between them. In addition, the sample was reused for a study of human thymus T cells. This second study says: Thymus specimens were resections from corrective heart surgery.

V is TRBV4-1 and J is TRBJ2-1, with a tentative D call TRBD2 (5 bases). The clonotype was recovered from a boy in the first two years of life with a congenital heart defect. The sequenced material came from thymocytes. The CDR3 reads CASSQEEREQFF. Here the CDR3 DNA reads TGCGCCAGCAGCCAAGAGGAGCGGGAGCAGTTCTTC.